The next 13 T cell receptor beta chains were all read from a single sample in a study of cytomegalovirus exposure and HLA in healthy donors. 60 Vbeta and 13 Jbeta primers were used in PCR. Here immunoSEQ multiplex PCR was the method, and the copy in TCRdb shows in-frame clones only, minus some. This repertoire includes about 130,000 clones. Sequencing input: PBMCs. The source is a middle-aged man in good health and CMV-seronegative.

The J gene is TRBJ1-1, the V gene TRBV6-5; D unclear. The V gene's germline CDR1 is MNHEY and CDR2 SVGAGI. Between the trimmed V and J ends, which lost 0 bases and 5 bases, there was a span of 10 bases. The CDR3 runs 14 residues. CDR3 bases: TGTGCCAGCAGTTACTCGATCGCGGGGACTGAAGCTTTCTTT. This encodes CASSYSIAGTEAFF.

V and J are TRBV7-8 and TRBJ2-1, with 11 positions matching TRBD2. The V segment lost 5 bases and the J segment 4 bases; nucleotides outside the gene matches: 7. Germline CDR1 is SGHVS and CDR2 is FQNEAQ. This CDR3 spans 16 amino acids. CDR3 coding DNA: TGTGCCAGCAGCACACTAGCGGGAGAAATATACAATGAGCAGTTCTTC. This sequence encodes CASSTLAGEIYNEQFF.

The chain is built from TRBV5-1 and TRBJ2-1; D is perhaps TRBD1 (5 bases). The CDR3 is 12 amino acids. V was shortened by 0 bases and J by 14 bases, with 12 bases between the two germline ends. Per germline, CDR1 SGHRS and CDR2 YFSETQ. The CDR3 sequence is CASSLEQGWKFF. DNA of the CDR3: TGCGCCAGCAGCTTGGAGCAGGGATGGAAGTTCTTC.

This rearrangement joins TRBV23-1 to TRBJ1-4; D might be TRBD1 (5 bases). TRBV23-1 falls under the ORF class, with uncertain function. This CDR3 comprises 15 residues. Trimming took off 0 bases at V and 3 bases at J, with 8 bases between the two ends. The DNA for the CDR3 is TGCGCCAGCAGTCAATCTCAGGGATCTAATGAAAAACTGTTTTTT. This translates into CASSQSQGSNEKLFF.

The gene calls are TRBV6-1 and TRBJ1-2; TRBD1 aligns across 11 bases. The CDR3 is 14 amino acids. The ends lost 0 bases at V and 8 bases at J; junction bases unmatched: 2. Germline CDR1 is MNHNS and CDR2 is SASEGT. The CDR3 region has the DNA TGTGCCAGCAGTGAAGCAGGACAGGGGGCCGGCTACACCTTC. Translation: CASSEAGQGAGYTF.

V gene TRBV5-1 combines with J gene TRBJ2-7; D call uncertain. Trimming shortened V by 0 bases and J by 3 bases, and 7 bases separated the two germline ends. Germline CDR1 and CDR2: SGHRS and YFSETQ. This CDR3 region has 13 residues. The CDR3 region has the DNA TGCGCCAGCAGCTTGGGCCAGAACTACGAGCAGTACTTC. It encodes CASSLGQNYEQYF.

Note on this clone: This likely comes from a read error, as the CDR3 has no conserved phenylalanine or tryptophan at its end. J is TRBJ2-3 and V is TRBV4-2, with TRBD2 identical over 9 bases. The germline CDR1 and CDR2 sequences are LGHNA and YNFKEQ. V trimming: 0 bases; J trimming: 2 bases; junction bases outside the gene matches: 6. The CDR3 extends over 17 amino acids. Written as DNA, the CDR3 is TGTGCCAGCAGCCAAGAGGTCCTAGCGGGAAACACAGATACGCAGTATCTT. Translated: CASSQEVLAGNTDTQYL.

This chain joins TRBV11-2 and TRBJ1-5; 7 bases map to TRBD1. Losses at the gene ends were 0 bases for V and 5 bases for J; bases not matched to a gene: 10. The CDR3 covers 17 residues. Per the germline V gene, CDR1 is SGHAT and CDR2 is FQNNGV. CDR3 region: CASSLDPGTAEDQPQHF. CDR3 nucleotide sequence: TGTGCCAGCAGCTTAGATCCAGGGACAGCGGAAGATCAGCCCCAGCATTTT.

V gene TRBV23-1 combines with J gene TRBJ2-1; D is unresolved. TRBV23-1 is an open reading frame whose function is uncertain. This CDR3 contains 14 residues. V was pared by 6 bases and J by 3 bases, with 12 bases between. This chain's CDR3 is CASSNQNFYNEQFF. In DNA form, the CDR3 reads TGCGCCAGCAGCAACCAGAATTTCTACAATGAGCAGTTCTTC.

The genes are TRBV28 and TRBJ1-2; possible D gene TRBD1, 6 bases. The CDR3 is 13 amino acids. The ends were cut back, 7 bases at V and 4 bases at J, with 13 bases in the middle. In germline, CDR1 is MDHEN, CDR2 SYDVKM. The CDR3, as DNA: TGTGCCAGCATTACCTCGGACAGCTATGGCTACACCTTC. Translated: CASITSDSYGYTF.

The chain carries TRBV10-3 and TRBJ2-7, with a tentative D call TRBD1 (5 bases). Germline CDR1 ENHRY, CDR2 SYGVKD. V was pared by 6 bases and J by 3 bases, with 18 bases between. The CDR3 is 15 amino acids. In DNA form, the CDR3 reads TGTGCCATCAGCCTGAGCACGGACAACTACTACGAGCAGTACTTC. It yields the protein CAISLSTDNYYEQYF.

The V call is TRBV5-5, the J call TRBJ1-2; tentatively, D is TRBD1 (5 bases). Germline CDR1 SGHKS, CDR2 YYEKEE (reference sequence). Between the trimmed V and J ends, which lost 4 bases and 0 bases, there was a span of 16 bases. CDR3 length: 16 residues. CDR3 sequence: CASSPVPGGTNYGYTF. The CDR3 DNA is TGTGCCAGCAGCCCTGTACCGGGGGGTACTAACTATGGCTACACCTTC. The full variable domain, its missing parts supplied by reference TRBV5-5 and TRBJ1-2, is DAGVTQSPTHLIKTRGQQVTLRCSPISGHKSVSWYQQVLGQGPQFIFQYYEKEERGRGNFPDRFSARQFPNYSSELNVNALLLGDSALYLCASSPVPGGTNYGYTFGSGTRLTVV.

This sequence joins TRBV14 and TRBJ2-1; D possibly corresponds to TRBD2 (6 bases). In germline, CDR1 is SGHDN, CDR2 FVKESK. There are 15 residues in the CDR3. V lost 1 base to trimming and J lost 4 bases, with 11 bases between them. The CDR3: CASSQVRRAYNEQFF. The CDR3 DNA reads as TGTGCCAGCAGCCAAGTTCGGAGGGCTTACAATGAGCAGTTCTTC.